These T cell receptor beta chains were read from a single sample in a study of blood T cell repertoires in COVID-19. Assay: immunoSEQ multiplex PCR; the TCRdb copy retains only in-frame clones and omits some. The sample has 200,000 to 250,000 clones, 92% seen once. The sample comprised peripheral blood. The origin of the receptors is a man aged 30 to 39 with acute or convalescent COVID-19. The CDR3 runs from the conserved cysteine through the conserved F or W. A D gene is named only where the DNA matches it firmly. A row's size may be missing; if present it is once, few, many or a size class.

CDR3aa	CDR3nt	v_gene	abundance	d_gene	j_gene	len
CASSPGTFSGNTIYF	TGTGCCAGCTCACCCGGGACTTTTTCTGGAAACACCATATATTTT	TRBV18	NA	NA	TRBJ1-3	15
CAWEESLAYNEQFF	TGTGCCTGGGAGGAGTCCCTGGCCTACAATGAGCAGTTCTTC	TRBV30	once	NA	TRBJ2-1	14
CASSQTTGDFYGYTF	TGCGCCAGCAGCCAAACGACAGGGGACTTCTATGGCTACACCTTC	TRBV4-1	NA	TRBD1	TRBJ1-2	15
CASILGGGGGTEAFF	TGTGCCAGCATTCTAGGGGGGGGAGGAGGCACTGAAGCTTTCTTT	TRBV28	NA	NA	TRBJ1-1	15
CSASRGWVGTGELFF	TGCAGTGCTAGTCGGGGGTGGGTTGGCACCGGGGAGCTGTTTTTT	TRBV20-1	NA	NA	TRBJ2-2	15
CASTSSGAGNTIYF	TGTGCCAGCACCTCGAGCGGGGCTGGAAACACCATATATTTT	TRBV28	NA	NA	TRBJ1-3	14
CASSEVRRGNQPQHF	TGTGCCAGCAGTGAAGTGCGTCGGGGAAATCAGCCCCAGCATTTT	TRBV6-1	once	NA	TRBJ1-5	15
CASSHSGFELLYGYTF	TGTGCCAGCAGCCATTCGGGGTTTGAATTACTCTATGGCTACACCTTC	TRBV3-1/TRBV3-2	NA	NA	TRBJ1-2	16
CASKEGKSKNIQYF	TGTGCCAGCAAGGAGGGCAAGTCCAAAAACATTCAGTACTTC	TRBV2	NA	NA	TRBJ2-4	14
CASSMDRAKEQYF	TGTGCCAGTAGTATGGACAGGGCGAAGGAGCAGTACTTC	TRBV19	NA	TRBD1	TRBJ2-7	13
CASSLNSGTLMAYEQYF	TGTGCCAGCAGCTTAAATAGCGGGACGCTCATGGCCTACGAGCAGTACTTC	TRBV7-8	NA	TRBD2	TRBJ2-7	17
CASRRDGVYGYTF	TGTGCCAGCAGGCGGGACGGCGTCTATGGCTACACCTTC	TRBV2	NA	NA	TRBJ1-2	13
CASSLSGTTYEQYF	TGCGCCAGCTCACTCTCAGGAACCACCTACGAGCAGTACTTC	TRBV4-1	NA	NA	TRBJ2-7	14